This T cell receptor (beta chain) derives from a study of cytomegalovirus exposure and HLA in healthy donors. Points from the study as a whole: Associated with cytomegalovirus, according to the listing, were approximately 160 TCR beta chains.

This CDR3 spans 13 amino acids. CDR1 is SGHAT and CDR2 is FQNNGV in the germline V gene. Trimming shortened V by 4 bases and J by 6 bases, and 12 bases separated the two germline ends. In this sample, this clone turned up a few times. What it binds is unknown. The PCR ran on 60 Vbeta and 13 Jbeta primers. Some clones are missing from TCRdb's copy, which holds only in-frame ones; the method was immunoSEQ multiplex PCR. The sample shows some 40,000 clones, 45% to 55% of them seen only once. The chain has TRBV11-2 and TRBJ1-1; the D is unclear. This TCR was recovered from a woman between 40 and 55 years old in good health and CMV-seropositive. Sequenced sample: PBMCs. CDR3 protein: CASSSPRGAEAFF. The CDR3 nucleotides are TGTGCCAGCAGCTCACCCCGGGGAGCTGAAGCTTTCTTT.